One sample yielded the 28 T cell receptor beta chains listed below, sequenced in a study of T cells of healthy individuals. TCRdb called the 5' RACE reads again in MiXCR, with one record for every CDR3 protein. The sample carries about 96,000 distinct CDR3 sequences, roughly 18% recorded once. These TCRs come from a human donor in good health.

The chain recombines TRBV11-2 with TRBJ1-6; 7 bases align to TRBD1. Germline assignment: CDR1 SGHAT and CDR2 FQNNGV. The V and J ends lost 10 bases and 6 bases, in that order; junction bases with no gene match: 6. The CDR3 spans 13 residues. This chain's CDR3 is CATTTGVNSPLHF. CDR3 nucleotide sequence: TGTGCCACTACTACAGGGGTTAATTCACCCCTCCACTTT.

The table lists this clonotype with many counts. The chain uses TRBV12-3 or TRBV12-4 and TRBJ1-1; 7 nucleotides match TRBD1. This CDR3 contains 14 residues. J was trimmed by 7 bases and V by 4 bases; bases with no gene match: 9. The CDR3 reads CASSSAGTANEAFF. CDR3 bases: TGTGCCAGCAGTTCGGCCGGGACAGCTAATGAAGCTTTCTTT.

This chain uses TRBV20-1 with TRBJ1-2, with D unclear. CDR3 size: 13 residues. Germline V gives CDR1 DFQATT, CDR2 SNEGSKA (reference sequence). V was trimmed by 0 bases and J by 2 bases, leaving 7 bases between them. This CDR3 is CSARDVRNYGYTF. The CDR3 nucleotides read TGCAGTGCTAGAGATGTCCGCAACTATGGCTACACCTTC.

This clonotype was detected a few times. The chain links TRBV19 to TRBJ2-6; D might be TRBD1 (6 bases). The germline CDR1 and CDR2 sequences are LNHDA and SQIVND (reference sequence). Trimming removed 2 bases from V and 1 base from J, with 9 bases in between. This CDR3 has 16 amino acids. Written as DNA, the CDR3 is TGTGCCAGTAGTATACCACAGGGTTCTGGGGCCAACGTCCTGACTTTC. This sequence encodes CASSIPQGSGANVLTF.

This clonotype was picked up one time. At one of its ends the junction is not consistent with the germline gene, which may arise from a read error. The V call is TRBV4-2, the J call TRBJ2-2; 10 nucleotides align to TRBD2. Germline V gives CDR1 LGHNA, CDR2 YNFKEQ. The CDR3 loop spans 18 amino acids. The CDR3 DNA is TGTGCCAGCAGACAAGATCCGAGCGGGGGGGCCATGGCCGGGGAGCTGTTTTTT. Translation: CASRQDPSGGAMAGELFF.

The chain uses TRBV28 and TRBJ2-1; no definite D call. Germline V lookup: CDR1 MDHEN, CDR2 SYDVKM. V lost 1 base and J 7 bases, leaving 11 bases between the germline ends. CDR3 length: 14 amino acids. CDR3 sequence: CASSLFPVRNEQFF. The CDR3 DNA reads as TGTGCCAGCAGTTTATTCCCCGTTCGGAATGAGCAGTTCTTC. Together with reference TRBV28 and TRBJ2-1, the CDR3 gives the full variable domain: DVKVTQSSRYLVKRTGEKVFLECVQDMDHENMFWYRQDPGLGLRLIYFSYDVKMKEKGDIPEGYSVSREKKERFSLILESASTNQTSMYLCASSLFPVRNEQFFGPGTRLTVL.

This clonotype came up many times. This chain joins TRBV2 and TRBJ2-2; D uncertain. Per germline, CDR1 SNHLY and CDR2 FYNNEI. Between the trimmed V and J ends, which lost 3 bases and 5 bases, there was a span of 7 bases. The CDR3 contains 13 residues. CDR3 DNA: TGTGCCAGCAGTGAGGAGATTACCGGGGAGCTGTTTTTT. Translation: CASSEEITGELFF.

In its sample, this clonotype was seen many times. The chain is built from TRBV6-2 or TRBV6-3 and TRBJ2-7; unclear D gene. The CDR3 spans 13 residues. Germline V gives CDR1 MNHEY, CDR2 SVGEGT. With 0 bases removed from V and 2 bases from J, the gap between germline ends came to 5 bases. CDR3 in amino acids: CASSYSRTYEQYF. In DNA, the CDR3 is TGTGCCAGCAGTTACTCCCGGACCTACGAGCAGTACTTC.

This clonotype was detected many times. V and J are TRBV9 and TRBJ1-5; no clear D gene. The CDR3 extends over 14 amino acids. Germline CDR1 SGDLS, CDR2 YYNGEE. V shed 4 bases and J shed 9 bases, with 17 bases lying between them. CDR3 in amino acids: CASSPGEGRSPQHF. The CDR3 coding sequence is TGTGCCAGCAGCCCCGGGGAGGGCCGGTCGCCCCAGCATTTT.

This clonotype was seen only a few times. V and J are TRBV15 and TRBJ2-7; perhaps D is TRBD1 or TRBD2 (5 bases each). Germline CDR1 LNHNV, CDR2 YYDKDF (reference sequence). The CDR3 consists of 16 residues. Trimming pared 1 base from V and 4 bases from J, leaving 17 bases between. CDR3: CATSRGAGGYGYEQYF. As DNA, the CDR3 is TGTGCCACCAGCAGAGGAGCTGGGGGATACGGATACGAGCAGTACTTC.

The chain employs TRBV4-3 and TRBJ1-2; D remains unclear. This CDR3 contains 13 residues. Germline CDR1 reads LGHNA; CDR2 reads YSLEER. Deletions cut 0 bases from V and 5 bases from J, with 7 bases between. DNA of the CDR3: TGCGCCAGCAGCCAAGATGCGGGGTATGGCTACACCTTC. This sequence encodes CASSQDAGYGYTF.

The chain links TRBV7-2 to TRBJ1-4; 11 bases agree with TRBD1. This CDR3 has 15 residues. The germline V gene has CDR1 SGHTA and CDR2 FQGNSA. Trimming took 6 bases from V and 2 from J; bases not matched to a gene: 2. CDR3 loop: CASSWTGGTNEKLFF. The CDR3 nucleotides read TGTGCCAGCAGTTGGACAGGGGGCACTAATGAAAAACTGTTTTTT.

This clonotype was counted between two and nine times. The chain uses TRBV6-2 or TRBV6-3 and TRBJ1-2; D unresolved. V was trimmed by 0 bases and J by 0 bases, leaving 5 bases between them. Germline V gives CDR1 MNHEY, CDR2 SVGEGT. The CDR3 is made up of 14 amino acids. Here the CDR3 reads CASSYSPANYGYTF. The CDR3 coding sequence is TGTGCCAGCAGTTACTCCCCAGCTAACTATGGCTACACCTTC.

The chain has TRBV20-1 and TRBJ1-5; D unclear. The CDR3 contains 13 residues. The V end lost 6 bases, the J end lost 9 bases, and 18 bases lay between the germline ends. Germline values: CDR1 DFQATT, CDR2 SNEGSKA (reference sequence). This CDR3 reads CSANPRVLGPQHF. CDR3 nucleotides: TGCAGTGCAAACCCCCGCGTTCTTGGGCCCCAGCATTTT.

This clonotype was detected ten times or more. The CDR3 coding sequence is TGTGCCTGGAGTGGAGATATCTACGAGCAGTACTTC. Its translation: CAWSGDIYEQYF. V gene TRBV30 combines with J gene TRBJ2-7; D remains unclear. The CDR3 length is 12 residues. The V and J ends lost 1 base and 3 bases respectively, with 7 bases between them. CDR1 and CDR2 (germline): GTSNPN, SVGIG (reference sequence).

This clonotype was seen only a few times. This chain links TRBV7-9 with TRBJ2-5; D is undetermined. The V and J ends lost 2 bases and 4 bases respectively, with 11 bases between them. Looked up from germline, CDR1 is SEHNR and CDR2 is FQNEAQ (reference sequence). The CDR3 is 14 amino acids. The CDR3, as DNA: TGTGCCAGCAGCTTAACACCATTGGTAGAGACCCAGTACTTC. Protein product: CASSLTPLVETQYF. Looking up the rest from reference TRBV7-9 and TRBJ2-5 gives the full variable domain: DTGVSQNPRHKITKRGQNVTFRCDPISEHNRLYWYRQTLGQGPEFLTYFQNEAQLEKSRLLSDRFSAERPKGSFSTLEIQRTEQGDSAMYLCASSLTPLVETQYFGPGTRLLVL.

J is TRBJ2-5 and V is TRBV6-2 or TRBV6-3, with D possibly being TRBD2 (6 bases). V lost 5 bases to trimming and J lost 4 bases, with 17 bases between them. CDR1 and CDR2 from the germline V gene are MNHEY and SVGEGT. This CDR3 contains 15 residues. The CDR3 protein is CASSPRRGEVETQYF. In nucleotides, the CDR3 is TGTGCCAGCAGTCCCCGGAGAGGGGAGGTAGAGACCCAGTACTTC.

There are a few counts of this clonotype. V usage is TRBV23-1 and J usage is TRBJ1-5; 7 bases align to TRBD1. TRBV23-1 is marked as an open reading frame, function uncertain. V trimming: 8 bases; J trimming: 6 bases; junction bases outside the gene matches: 7. The CDR3 extends over 13 amino acids. CDR3 amino acids: CASPRGGGQPQHF. The CDR3 region has the DNA TGCGCCAGCCCAAGAGGGGGCGGTCAGCCCCAGCATTTT.

This clonotype was picked up a small number of times. The J gene is TRBJ1-1, the V gene TRBV10-3, with a tentative D call TRBD1 (5 bases). Germline CDR1 and CDR2: ENHRY and SYGVKD. V was cut by 4 bases and J by 4 bases, with 16 bases left in between. CDR3 size: 15 residues. The CDR3 here is CAISAGTVQATEAFF. The CDR3 nucleotides read TGTGCCATCAGTGCGGGGACCGTCCAAGCCACTGAAGCTTTCTTT.

This chain connects TRBV28 to TRBJ2-3; D gene uncertain. The CDR3 length is 12 residues. CDR1 is MDHEN, CDR2 SYDVKM, per germline. Between the trimmed V and J ends, which lost 6 bases and 3 bases, there was a span of 7 bases. The CDR3 loop reads CASRLTTDTQYF. Here the CDR3 DNA reads TGTGCCAGCAGATTAACAACAGATACGCAGTATTTT.

This clonotype appeared a single time. V usage is TRBV27 and J usage is TRBJ2-7; 13 positions match TRBD2. Germline-derived CDR1 and CDR2 are MNHEY and SMNVEV (reference sequence). The CDR3 spans 17 residues. The junction had 11 bases not matched to a gene; V was cut back by 5 bases and J by 4 bases. CDR3 sequence: CASSPHTLAGGPYEQYF. The CDR3 nucleotides are TGTGCCAGCAGTCCTCACACACTAGCGGGAGGGCCGTACGAGCAGTACTTC.

This clonotype was detected only a few times. This rearrangement joins TRBV5-1 to TRBJ1-4, with 7 bases aligning to TRBD1. Per germline, CDR1 SGHRS and CDR2 YFSETQ. Trimming cost V 2 bases and J 5 bases; bases outside gene matches: 3. This CDR3 has 14 amino acids. The CDR3: CASSFGTANEKLFF. CDR3 coding DNA: TGCGCCAGCAGCTTTGGGACAGCAAATGAAAAACTGTTTTTT.

CDR3 sequence: CASSYSGGLGVQYF. CDR3 bases: TGTGCCAGCAGTTACTCGGGAGGGCTCGGCGTGCAGTACTTC. The gene calls are TRBV6-2 or TRBV6-3 and TRBJ2-7; 7 bases line up with TRBD2. Germline CDR1 reads MNHEY; CDR2 reads SVGEGT. J gave up 9 bases and V 0 bases, and 8 bases lay outside the gene matches. The CDR3 sequence is 14 residues long.

This clonotype has a handful of counts. This chain joins TRBV7-3 and TRBJ2-3, with D hard to call. Between the trimmed V and J ends, which lost 4 bases and 5 bases, there was a span of 13 bases. Germline CDR1 is SGHTA and CDR2 is FQGTGA. CDR3 length equals 14 residues. The chain's CDR3 is CASSSSGPVDTQYF. The CDR3 DNA is TGTGCCAGCAGCTCCTCTGGACCGGTAGATACGCAGTATTTT. Complete variable domain (other parts from reference TRBV7-3 and TRBJ2-3): GAGVSQTPSNKVTEKGKYVELRCDPISGHTALYWYRQSLGQGPEFLIYFQGTGAADDSGLPNDRFFAVRPEGSVSTLKIQRTERGDSAVYLCASSSSGPVDTQYFGPGTRLTVL.

For the CDR3, the DNA is TGTGCCAGCAGCCAAGATCGGGTAGCGGGGGGCTACAATGAGCAGTTCTTC. Its translation is CASSQDRVAGGYNEQFF. The V call is TRBV3-2, the J call TRBJ2-1; TRBD2, the table's D call, lacks a check against the DNA. TRBV3-2 is tagged as a pseudogene. The CDR3 extends over 17 amino acids.

A few counts support this clonotype. J is TRBJ1-2 and V is TRBV9; 8 bases are shared with TRBD1. Germline lookup yields CDR1 SGDLS and CDR2 YYNGEE. V shed 3 bases and J 4 bases; nucleotides not matched to a gene: 8. CDR3 length: 15 residues. CDR3 DNA: TGTGCCAGCAGCGCATCAGGGGGCAAGGGCTATGGCTACACCTTC. This translates into CASSASGGKGYGYTF.

This clonotype was recorded at least ten times. The chain recombines TRBV28 with TRBJ1-6, with D possibly matching TRBD1 (6 bases). The CDR3 runs 15 residues. The ends were cut back, 5 bases at V and 6 bases at J, with 14 bases in the middle. Germline V gene data show CDR1 as MDHEN and CDR2 as SYDVKM. The CDR3 reads CASSHLTGSNSPLHF. DNA for the CDR3: TGTGCCAGCAGTCATTTAACAGGGTCTAATTCACCCCTCCACTTT.

This chain links TRBV20-1 with TRBJ1-6, with D perhaps matching TRBD1 (5 bases). The V end lost 2 bases, the J end lost 10 bases, and 15 bases lay between the germline ends. Germline lookup yields CDR1 DFQATT and CDR2 SNEGSKA (reference sequence). The CDR3 is 14 residues long. The CDR3 region has the DNA TGCAGTGCTAGATCTCAGGGTAGGGGATCACCCCTCCACTTT. It yields the protein CSARSQGRGSPLHF.